A selection of T cell receptor beta chains follows, all from one sample in a study of CXCR3-negative and CXCR3-positive naive CD8 T cells. TCRdb re-called the 5' RACE reads and gives one entry per CDR3 protein, without DNA. The data include about 89,000 distinct CDR3 sequences; the top ten clones carry 1.1%. Source material: naive CXCR3+ CD8+ T cells from blood. Receptor source: a human donor in good health. Some clones in this sample may be carry-over from other donors' samples. The CDR3 runs from the conserved cysteine through the conserved F or W.

j_call	v_call	cdr3_aa
TRBJ1-4	TRBV25-1	CASSEGGVGRQEKLFF
TRBJ2-7	TRBV4-3	CASSPDVGGGRNEQYF
TRBJ2-7	TRBV6-2/TRBV6-3	CASTGSYEQYF
TRBJ2-5	TRBV7-2	CASSLPLLDPEETQYF
TRBJ2-1	TRBV7-6	CASSRTVNGDEQFF
TRBJ2-3	TRBV12-3/TRBV12-4	CASSLEGTSWSVNTQYF
TRBJ2-2	TRBV19	CASSIGVSFAVSTGELFF
TRBJ2-7	TRBV10-3	CAISESDLSIYEQYF
TRBJ2-2	TRBV12-3/TRBV12-4	CASKPPGVGTGELFF
TRBJ2-7	TRBV6-5	CASSYSREWSVYEQYF
TRBJ2-1	TRBV29-1	CSVGGTVNYNEQFF
TRBJ2-1	TRBV21-1	CASSKEAGQTRNEQFF
TRBJ2-1	TRBV7-6	CASSSGGDEQFF
TRBJ2-7	TRBV10-3	CAISESGRGSYEQYF
TRBJ2-7	TRBV29-1	CSVESRGDYEQYF
TRBJ2-5	TRBV7-9	CASSQEEDRETQYF
TRBJ1-5	TRBV7-3	CASSHDRGARSYVNQPQHF
TRBJ2-1	TRBV21-1	CASSPKQLANYNEQFF
TRBJ2-7	TRBV6-5	CASIDRLGYEQYF
TRBJ2-7	TRBV7-2	CASSLVGQVNYEQYF
TRBJ2-5	TRBV7-9	CASSLGLVVQETQYF
TRBJ2-7	TRBV7-9	CASSAPGQGYEQYF
TRBJ2-3	TRBV20-1	CSAREVTDTQYF
TRBJ2-5	TRBV15	CATSEADNGPQYF
TRBJ2-1	TRBV20-1	CSASITGGLGDEQFF
TRBJ1-2	TRBV29-1	CSVETDFYGYTF
TRBJ2-7	TRBV4-2	CASSQDPGSLYEQYF
TRBJ2-4	TRBV5-1	CASRGSGDIQYF
TRBJ2-3	TRBV29-1	CSVDRGTDTQYF
TRBJ2-7	TRBV7-2	CASSLLPGADYEQYF
TRBJ2-5	TRBV10-3	CAIRQGETQNF
TRBJ2-1	TRBV19	CATVTGHPYNEQFF
TRBJ2-1	TRBV12-5	CASGSPPPMTGVNEQFF
TRBJ2-7	TRBV28	CASSPRTGPPYEQYF
TRBJ2-3	TRBV11-2	CASSHLGPTDTQYF
TRBJ2-1	TRBV19	CASSPWDGSSSYNEQFF
TRBJ2-7	TRBV29-1	CSVEGHDRYEQYF
TRBJ2-2	TRBV9	CASSVIASGAGELFF
TRBJ2-1	TRBV12-3/TRBV12-4	CASTLTSGGADEQFF
TRBJ1-5	TRBV12-3/TRBV12-4	CASSLGGVNQPQNF
TRBJ2-5	TRBV7-9	CASSSPGDSGTQYF
TRBJ2-2	TRBV29-1	CSVAGVNTGELFF
TRBJ2-1	TRBV29-1	CSAGKWGSSYNEQFF
TRBJ2-7	TRBV7-9	CASSLGQEAYEQYF
TRBJ2-5	TRBV14	CASSQGGGRQETQYF
TRBJ2-1	TRBV28	CASRNLRGDLYNEQFF
TRBJ2-2	TRBV29-1	CSVRTRQINTGELFF
TRBJ2-7	TRBV7-2	CASSAALTSIGSYEQYF
TRBJ2-1	TRBV21-1	CASSKALDRGPYNEQFF
TRBJ1-2	TRBV14	CASSQDPPNGYTF
TRBJ2-5	TRBV6-2/TRBV6-3	CASSYRSGGQETQYF
TRBJ1-5	TRBV9	CASSPGQSHFGNQPQHF
TRBJ2-2	TRBV23-1	CASSHAGKDTGELFF
TRBJ2-7	TRBV29-1	CSALAAGWYEQYF
TRBJ2-5	TRBV7-6	CASSLEWETQYF
TRBJ2-1	TRBV29-1	CSVVRSGNEQFF
TRBJ2-7	TRBV4-1	CASSFRQGLATYEQYF
TRBJ2-3	TRBV28	CASISSLGTDTQYF
TRBJ1-1	TRBV20-1	CSARDFLRQNTEAFF